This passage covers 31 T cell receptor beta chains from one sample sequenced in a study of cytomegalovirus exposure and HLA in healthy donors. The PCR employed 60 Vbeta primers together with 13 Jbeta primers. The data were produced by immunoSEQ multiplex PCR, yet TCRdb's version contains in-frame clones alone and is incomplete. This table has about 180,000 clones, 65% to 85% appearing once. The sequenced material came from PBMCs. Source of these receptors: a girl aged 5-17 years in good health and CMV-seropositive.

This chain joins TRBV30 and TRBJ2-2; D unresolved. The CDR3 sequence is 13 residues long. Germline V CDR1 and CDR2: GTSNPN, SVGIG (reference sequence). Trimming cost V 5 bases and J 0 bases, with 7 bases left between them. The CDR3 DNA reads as TGTGCCTGGGTGTCGGCGAACACCGGGGAGCTGTTTTTT. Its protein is CAWVSANTGELFF. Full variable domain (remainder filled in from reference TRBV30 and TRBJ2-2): SQTIHQWPATLVQPVGSPLSLECTVEGTSNPNLYWYRQAAGRGLQLLFYSVGIGQISSEVPQNLSASRPQDRQFILSSKKLLLSDSGFYLCAWVSANTGELFFGEGSRLTVL.

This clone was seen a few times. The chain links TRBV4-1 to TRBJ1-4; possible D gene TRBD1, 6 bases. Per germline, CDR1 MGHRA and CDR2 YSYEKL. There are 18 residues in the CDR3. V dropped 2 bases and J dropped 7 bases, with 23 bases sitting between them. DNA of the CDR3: TGCGCCAGCAGCCAAAGGGGTTGGGCTGGGGGCGCAGGTGAAAAACTGTTTTTT. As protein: CASSQRGWAGGAGEKLFF.

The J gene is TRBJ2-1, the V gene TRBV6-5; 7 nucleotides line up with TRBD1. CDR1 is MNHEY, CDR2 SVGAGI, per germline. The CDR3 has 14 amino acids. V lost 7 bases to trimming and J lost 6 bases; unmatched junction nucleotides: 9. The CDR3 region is CASIPGQPPNEQFF. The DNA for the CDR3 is TGTGCCAGCATCCCGGGACAGCCACCCAATGAGCAGTTCTTC.

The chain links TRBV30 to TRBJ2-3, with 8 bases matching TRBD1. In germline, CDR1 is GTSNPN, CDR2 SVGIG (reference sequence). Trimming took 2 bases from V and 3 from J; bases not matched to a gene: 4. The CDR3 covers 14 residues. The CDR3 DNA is TGTGCCTGGAGTCCAGGGGGCGGTACAGATACGCAGTATTTT. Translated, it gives CAWSPGGGTDTQYF.

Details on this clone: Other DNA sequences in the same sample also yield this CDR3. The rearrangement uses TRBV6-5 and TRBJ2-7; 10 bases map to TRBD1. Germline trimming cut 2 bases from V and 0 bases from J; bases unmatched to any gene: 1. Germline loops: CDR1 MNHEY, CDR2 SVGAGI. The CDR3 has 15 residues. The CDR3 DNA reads TGTGCCAGCAGTTACCGGGACAGGGGCTCCTACGAGCAGTACTTC. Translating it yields CASSYRDRGSYEQYF.

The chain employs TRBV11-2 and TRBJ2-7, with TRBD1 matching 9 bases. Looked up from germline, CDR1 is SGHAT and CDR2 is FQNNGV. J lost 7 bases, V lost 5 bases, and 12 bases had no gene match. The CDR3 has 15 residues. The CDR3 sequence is CASSVEGTGQREQYF. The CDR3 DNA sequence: TGTGCCAGCAGCGTCGAGGGGACAGGGCAGCGGGAGCAGTACTTC.

The CDR3 here is CASSTGQGETPLHF. CDR3 DNA: TGCGCCAGCAGCACCGGCCAGGGGGAAACACCCCTCCACTTT. The V and J genes are TRBV5-1 and TRBJ1-6; 7 bases map to TRBD1. Germline values: CDR1 SGHRS, CDR2 YFSETQ. The CDR3 sequence is 14 residues long. V was pared by 4 bases and J by 11 bases, with 9 bases of the junction left unmatched.

The CDR3, as DNA: TGTGCCAGTAGTGCTCCCGCAGGTGAGCAGTTCTTC. Amino acids: CASSAPAGEQFF. V gene TRBV19 combines with J gene TRBJ2-1; D gene unclear. Trimming stripped 5 bases from V and 9 bases from J, with 11 bases between. Germline CDR1 and CDR2: LNHDA and SQIVND (reference sequence). The CDR3 is 12 residues long.

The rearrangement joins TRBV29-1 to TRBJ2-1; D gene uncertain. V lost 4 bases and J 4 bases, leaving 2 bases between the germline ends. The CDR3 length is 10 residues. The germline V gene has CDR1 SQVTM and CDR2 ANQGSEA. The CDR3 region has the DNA TGCAGCGTTGCTTACAATGAGCAGTTCTTC. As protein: CSVAYNEQFF.

CDR3: CASSQDPWGAGRVGDEQFF. As DNA, the CDR3 is TGCGCCAGCAGCCAAGATCCCTGGGGAGCCGGGAGGGTGGGCGATGAGCAGTTCTTC. The chain couples TRBV4-3 to TRBJ2-1; 8 bases are shared with TRBD2. The ends lost 0 bases at V and 8 bases at J; junction bases unmatched: 18. The CDR3 loop spans 19 amino acids. Germline V gene sequence: CDR1 LGHNA, CDR2 YSLEER.

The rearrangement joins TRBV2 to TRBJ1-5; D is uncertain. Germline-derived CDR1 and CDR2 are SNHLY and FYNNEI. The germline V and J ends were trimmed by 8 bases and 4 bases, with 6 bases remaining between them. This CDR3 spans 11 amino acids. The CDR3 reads CASGGNQPQHF. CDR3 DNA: TGTGCCAGCGGAGGGAATCAGCCCCAGCATTTT.

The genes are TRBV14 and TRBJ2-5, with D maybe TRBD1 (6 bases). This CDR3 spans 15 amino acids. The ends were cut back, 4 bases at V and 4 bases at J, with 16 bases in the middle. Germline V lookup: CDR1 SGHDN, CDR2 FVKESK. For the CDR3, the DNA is TGTGCCAGCAGCCGCACACAGGGTGGAGTAGAGACCCAGTACTTC. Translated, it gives CASSRTQGGVETQYF.

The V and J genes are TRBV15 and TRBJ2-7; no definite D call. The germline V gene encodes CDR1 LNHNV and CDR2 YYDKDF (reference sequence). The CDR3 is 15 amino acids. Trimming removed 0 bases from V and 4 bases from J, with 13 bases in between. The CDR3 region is CATSRDLAGSYEQYF. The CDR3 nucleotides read TGTGCCACCAGCAGAGATCTGGCAGGATCTTACGAGCAGTACTTC.

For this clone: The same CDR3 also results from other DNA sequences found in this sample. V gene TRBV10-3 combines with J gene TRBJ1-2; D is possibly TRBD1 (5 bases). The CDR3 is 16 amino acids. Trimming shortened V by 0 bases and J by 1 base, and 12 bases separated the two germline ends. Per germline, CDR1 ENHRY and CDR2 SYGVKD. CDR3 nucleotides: TGTGCCATCAGTGAGTCGGGGCAGAAGCATAACTATGGCTACACCTTC. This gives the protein CAISESGQKHNYGYTF.

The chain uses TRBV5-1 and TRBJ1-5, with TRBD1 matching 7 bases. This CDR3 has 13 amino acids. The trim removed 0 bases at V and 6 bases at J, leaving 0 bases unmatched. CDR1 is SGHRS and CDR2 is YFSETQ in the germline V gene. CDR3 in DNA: TGCGCCAGCAGCTTGGACAGGGGTCAGCCCCAGCATTTT. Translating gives CASSLDRGQPQHF.

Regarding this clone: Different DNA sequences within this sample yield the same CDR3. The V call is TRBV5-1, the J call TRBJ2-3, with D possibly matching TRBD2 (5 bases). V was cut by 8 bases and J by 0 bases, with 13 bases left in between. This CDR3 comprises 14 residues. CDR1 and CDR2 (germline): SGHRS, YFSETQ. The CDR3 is CASRVASSTDTQYF. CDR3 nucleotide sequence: TGCGCCAGTAGAGTAGCTAGCAGCACAGATACGCAGTATTTT.

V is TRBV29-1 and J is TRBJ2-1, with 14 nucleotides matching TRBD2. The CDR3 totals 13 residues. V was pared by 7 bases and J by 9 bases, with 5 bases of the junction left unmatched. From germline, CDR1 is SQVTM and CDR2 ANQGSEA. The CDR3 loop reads CSAPGLAGVEQFF. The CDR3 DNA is TGCAGCGCCCCGGGACTAGCGGGAGTTGAGCAGTTCTTC.

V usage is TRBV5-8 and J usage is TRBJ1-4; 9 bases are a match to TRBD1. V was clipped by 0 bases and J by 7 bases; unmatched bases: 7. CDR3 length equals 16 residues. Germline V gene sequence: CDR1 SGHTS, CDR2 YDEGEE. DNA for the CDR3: TGTGCCAGCAGCTTGGCCCCCGGGACAGGGCGTGAAAAACTGTTTTTT. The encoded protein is CASSLAPGTGREKLFF.

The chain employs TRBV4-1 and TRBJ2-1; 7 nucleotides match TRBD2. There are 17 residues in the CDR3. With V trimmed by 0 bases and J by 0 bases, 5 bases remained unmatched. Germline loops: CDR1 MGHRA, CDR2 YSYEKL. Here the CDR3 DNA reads TGCGCCAGCAGCCAAGAGGGCGGGGGTTACTCCTACAATGAGCAGTTCTTC. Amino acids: CASSQEGGGYSYNEQFF.

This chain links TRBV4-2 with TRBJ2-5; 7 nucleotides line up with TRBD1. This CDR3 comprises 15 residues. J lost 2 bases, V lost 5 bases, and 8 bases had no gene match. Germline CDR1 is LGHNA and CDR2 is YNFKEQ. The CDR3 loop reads CASSYMGQIQETQYF. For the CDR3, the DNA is TGTGCCAGCAGCTATATGGGACAGATACAAGAGACCCAGTACTTC.

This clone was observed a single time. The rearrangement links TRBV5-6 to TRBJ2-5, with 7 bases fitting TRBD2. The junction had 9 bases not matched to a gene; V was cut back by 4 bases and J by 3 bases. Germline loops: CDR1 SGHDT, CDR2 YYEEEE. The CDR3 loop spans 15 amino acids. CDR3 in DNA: TGTGCCAGCAGCCCTTTTGACCGGGAGGAAGAGACCCAGTACTTC. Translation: CASSPFDREEETQYF.

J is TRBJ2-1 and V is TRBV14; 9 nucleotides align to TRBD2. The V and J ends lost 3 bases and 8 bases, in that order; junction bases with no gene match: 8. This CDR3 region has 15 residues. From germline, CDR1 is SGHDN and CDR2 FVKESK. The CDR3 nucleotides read TGTGCCAGCAGCCATCGAAGAGTAGCGGGAGATGAGCAGTTCTTC. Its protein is CASSHRRVAGDEQFF.

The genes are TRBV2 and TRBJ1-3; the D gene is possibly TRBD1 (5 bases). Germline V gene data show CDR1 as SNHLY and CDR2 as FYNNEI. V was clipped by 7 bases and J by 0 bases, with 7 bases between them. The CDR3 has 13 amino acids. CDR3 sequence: CASTQVSGNTIYF. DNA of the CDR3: TGTGCCAGCACACAGGTCTCTGGAAACACCATATATTTT.

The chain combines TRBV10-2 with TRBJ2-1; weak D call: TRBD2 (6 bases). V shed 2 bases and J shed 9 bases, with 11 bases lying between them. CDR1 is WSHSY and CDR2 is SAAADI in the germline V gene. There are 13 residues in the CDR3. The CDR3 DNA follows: TGCGCCAGCAGTGAGCCGAGACTAGGTGAGCAGTTCTTC. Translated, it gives CASSEPRLGEQFF.

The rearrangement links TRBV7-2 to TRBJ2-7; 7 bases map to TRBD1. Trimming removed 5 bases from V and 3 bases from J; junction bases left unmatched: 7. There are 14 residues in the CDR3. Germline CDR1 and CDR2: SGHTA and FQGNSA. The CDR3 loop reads CASSGRGQYYEQYF. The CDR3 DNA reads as TGTGCCAGCAGCGGAAGGGGACAGTACTACGAGCAGTACTTC.

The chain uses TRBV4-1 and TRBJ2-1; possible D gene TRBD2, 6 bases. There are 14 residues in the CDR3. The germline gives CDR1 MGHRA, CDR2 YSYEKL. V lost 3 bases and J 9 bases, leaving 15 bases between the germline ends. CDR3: CASSHPGGSGEQFF. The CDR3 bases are TGCGCCAGCAGCCATCCTGGGGGGTCCGGTGAGCAGTTCTTC.

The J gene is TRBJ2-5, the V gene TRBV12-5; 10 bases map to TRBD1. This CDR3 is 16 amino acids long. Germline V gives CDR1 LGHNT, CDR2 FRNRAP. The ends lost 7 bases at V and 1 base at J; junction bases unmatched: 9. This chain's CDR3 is CASALLRDRGQETQYF. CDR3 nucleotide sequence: TGTGCTAGTGCCCTCCTCCGGGACAGGGGCCAAGAGACCCAGTACTTC. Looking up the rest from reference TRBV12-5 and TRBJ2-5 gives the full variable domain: DARVTQTPRHKVTEMGQEVTMRCQPILGHNTVFWYRQTMMQGLELLAYFRNRAPLDDSGMPKDRFSAEMPDATLATLKIQPSEPRDSAVYFCASALLRDRGQETQYFGPGTRLLVL.

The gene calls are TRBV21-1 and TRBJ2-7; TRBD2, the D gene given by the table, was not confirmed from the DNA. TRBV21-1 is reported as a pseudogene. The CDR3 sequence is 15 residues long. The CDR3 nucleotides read TGTGCCAGCAGCGTAAAGACGGGAGGCTCCTACGAGCAGTACTTC. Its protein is CASSVKTGGSYEQYF.

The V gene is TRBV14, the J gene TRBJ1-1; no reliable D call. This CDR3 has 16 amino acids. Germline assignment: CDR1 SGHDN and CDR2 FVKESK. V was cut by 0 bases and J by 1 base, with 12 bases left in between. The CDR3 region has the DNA TGTGCCAGCAGCCAAGATCTGACAACAGCGAACACTGAAGCTTTCTTT. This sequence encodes CASSQDLTTANTEAFF.

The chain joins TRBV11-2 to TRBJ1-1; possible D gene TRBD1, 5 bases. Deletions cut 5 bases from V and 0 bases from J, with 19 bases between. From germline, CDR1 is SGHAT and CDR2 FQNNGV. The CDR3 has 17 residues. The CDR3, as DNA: TGTGCCAGCAGCCAGAGCGGGTGGGGCACCATGAACACTGAAGCTTTCTTT. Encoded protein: CASSQSGWGTMNTEAFF.

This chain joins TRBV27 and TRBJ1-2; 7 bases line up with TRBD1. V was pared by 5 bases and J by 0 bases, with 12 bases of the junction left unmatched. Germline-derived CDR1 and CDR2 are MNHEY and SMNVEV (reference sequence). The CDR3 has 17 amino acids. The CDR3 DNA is TGTGCCAGCAGTCCAACCCTATACAGGGGACCTAACTATGGCTACACCTTC. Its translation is CASSPTLYRGPNYGYTF.